Listed here are 22 T cell receptor beta chains from one sample, sequenced in a study of blood T cell repertoires in COVID-19 (dated by TCRdb to about 2020). Libraries were made using the immunoSEQ multiplex PCR assay. This is the immuneACCESS table as TCRdb keeps it, with only in-frame sequences that have V and J called. A part of the clones is gone; compared with another copy, unresolved V genes explain less than half, and the rest is unexplained. This sample holds about 220,000 clones; over 65% were observed only once. The ten largest make up 3% to 4% of the sample. The specimen was PBMCs or T cells enriched from blood (not recorded which). Source of these receptors: a woman aged 60-75 years who had recovered from COVID-19.

This chain joins TRBV30 and TRBJ2-5, with 12 bases fitting TRBD2. Germline V gene data show CDR1 as GTSNPN and CDR2 as SVGIG (reference sequence). The CDR3 consists of 17 residues. V was pared by 4 bases and J by 9 bases, with 18 bases of the junction left unmatched. CDR3 sequence: CAWKALAGGQTRMAQYF. In nucleotides, the CDR3 is TGTGCCTGGAAAGCCCTAGCGGGAGGGCAAACCCGGATGGCCCAGTACTTC.

Only one count was recorded for this clone. The chain links TRBV5-8 to TRBJ2-5; weak D call: TRBD2 (7 bases). The CDR3 runs 13 residues. The germline V and J ends were trimmed by 1 base and 4 bases, with 8 bases remaining between them. Germline assignment: CDR1 SGHTS and CDR2 YDEGEE. This chain's CDR3 is CASSLRGGETQYF. CDR3 in DNA: TGTGCCAGCAGCTTGAGGGGGGGAGAGACCCAGTACTTC.

The chain links TRBV21-1 to TRBJ1-5; the D segment call TRBD1 is taken from the table without a DNA check. TRBV21-1 is a listed pseudogene. This CDR3 spans 19 amino acids. CDR3 sequence reads: CASSPRQDPPDDSNQPQHF. The CDR3 DNA sequence: TGTGCCAGCAGCCCACGACAGGATCCTCCCGATGATAGCAATCAGCCCCAGCATTTT.

V and J are TRBV19 and TRBJ2-2; D call uncertain. In germline, CDR1 is LNHDA, CDR2 SQIVND (reference sequence). V lost 2 bases, J lost 5 bases, and 3 bases lay in between. The CDR3 contains 12 residues. The CDR3 spells CASSILTGELFF. For the CDR3, the DNA is TGTGCCAGTAGTATACTAACCGGGGAGCTGTTTTTT.

The chain couples TRBV14 to TRBJ2-1, with D tentatively TRBD2 (7 bases). The CDR3 loop spans 16 amino acids. The V gene lost 1 base and the J gene lost 5 bases, with 15 bases spanning the gap. CDR1 and CDR2 (germline): SGHDN, FVKESK. CDR3: CASSQGARGGNNEQFF. CDR3 nucleotides: TGTGCCAGCAGCCAAGGTGCTAGGGGGGGAAACAATGAGCAGTTCTTC.

This sequence joins TRBV27 and TRBJ1-1, with D maybe TRBD1 (6 bases). V was pared by 8 bases and J by 4 bases, with 17 bases between. The CDR3 consists of 14 residues. Germline loops: CDR1 MNHEY, CDR2 SMNVEV (reference sequence). The DNA of the CDR3 is TGTGCCAGCGGGCACAGGGCTGTTAGCACTGAAGCTTTCTTT. Protein: CASGHRAVSTEAFF.

The J gene is TRBJ1-1, the V gene TRBV12-3 or TRBV12-4; D may be TRBD1 (5 bases). The CDR3 totals 13 residues. Between the trimmed V and J ends, which lost 2 bases and 4 bases, there was a span of 8 bases. Here the CDR3 DNA reads TGTGCCAGCAGTTTACGGGGGAGCACTGAAGCTTTCTTT. Encoded protein: CASSLRGSTEAFF.

The genes are TRBV19 and TRBJ1-6; no reliable D call. V was trimmed by 5 bases and J by 0 bases, leaving 14 bases between them. The germline CDR1 and CDR2 sequences are LNHDA and SQIVND (reference sequence). The CDR3 has 17 residues. Here the CDR3 reads CASSPSPASSYNSPLHF. CDR3 DNA sequence: TGTGCCAGTAGTCCTAGCCCTGCGAGCTCCTATAATTCACCCCTCCACTTT.

The gene calls are TRBV4-3 and TRBJ2-3; 8 bases align to TRBD1. This CDR3 comprises 15 residues. With 4 bases clipped from V and 4 bases from J, the junction kept 7 bases outside the gene matches. The germline V gene encodes CDR1 LGHNA and CDR2 YSLEER. CDR3 in DNA: TGCGCCAGCAGCCGATCAGGGGGCGGTGCAGATACGCAGTATTTT. It is translated as CASSRSGGGADTQYF.

The gene calls are TRBV19 and TRBJ2-6, with a tentative D call TRBD1 (6 bases). The ends were cut back, 3 bases at V and 1 base at J, with 10 bases in the middle. Germline assignment: CDR1 LNHDA and CDR2 SQIVND (reference sequence). The CDR3 sequence is 16 residues long. The CDR3 spells CASSIQGSSGANVLTF. CDR3 in DNA: TGTGCCAGTAGTATTCAGGGGTCTTCTGGGGCCAACGTCCTGACTTTC.

This chain uses TRBV3-1 (or the pseudogene TRBV3-2) with TRBJ2-5; the match to TRBD2 covers 10 bases. J gave up 4 bases and V 1 base, and 3 bases lay outside the gene matches. This CDR3 is built from 15 residues. Germline V gene sequence: CDR1 LGHDT, CDR2 YNNKEL (reference sequence). The CDR3 is CASSQVLAGPETQYF. The CDR3 DNA reads as TGTGCCAGCAGCCAAGTACTAGCGGGGCCAGAGACCCAGTACTTC.

This clone has more than one count but fewer than ten. The chain employs TRBV19 and TRBJ1-2; TRBD1 matches 7 bases. The V gene's germline CDR1 is LNHDA and CDR2 SQIVND (reference sequence). This CDR3 spans 15 amino acids. The V segment lost 0 bases and the J segment 4 bases; nucleotides outside the gene matches: 5. The CDR3 bases are TGTGCCAGTAGTATAGAAATGACAGGGCGCTATGGCTACACCTTC. Residues: CASSIEMTGRYGYTF.

The chain is built from TRBV7-3 and TRBJ2-1; 7 positions agree with TRBD1. This CDR3 spans 15 amino acids. The junction had 6 bases not matched to a gene; V was cut back by 2 bases and J by 5 bases. The germline CDR1 and CDR2 sequences are SGHTA and FQGTGA. CDR3 bases: TGTGCCAGCAGCTTATTAGGGGGCAGTAACAATGAGCAGTTCTTC. Its translation: CASSLLGGSNNEQFF.

This clone has at least ten counts. The genes are TRBV7-9 and TRBJ1-2; 7 nucleotides match TRBD1. The CDR3 length is 14 residues. The J segment lost 8 bases and the V segment lost 7 bases, leaving 13 bases of the junction unmatched. Germline-derived CDR1 and CDR2 are SEHNR and FQNEAQ (reference sequence). CDR3 amino acids: CASTEGGQRWGYTF. As DNA, the CDR3 is TGTGCCAGCACCGAGGGGGGACAGCGGTGGGGCTACACCTTC.

The chain carries TRBV5-1 and TRBJ1-6, with 8 bases lining up with TRBD1. The V and J ends lost 2 bases and 12 bases, in that order; junction bases with no gene match: 7. The CDR3 extends over 14 amino acids. CDR1 is SGHRS and CDR2 is YFSETQ in the germline V gene. CDR3 region: CASSFDGTGEPLHF. CDR3 sequence (DNA): TGCGCCAGCAGCTTCGATGGGACAGGAGAACCCCTCCACTTT.

The rearrangement uses TRBV7-9 and TRBJ2-7; TRBD1 is a possible D gene (7 bases). V was trimmed by 5 bases and J by 3 bases, leaving 11 bases between them. The CDR3 loop spans 13 amino acids. CDR1 is SEHNR, CDR2 FQNEAQ, per germline (reference sequence). The CDR3 reads CASSAGQFYEQYF. CDR3 in DNA: TGTGCCAGCAGCGCGGGACAGTTCTACGAGCAGTACTTC.

The chain links TRBV3-1 (or the pseudogene TRBV3-2) to TRBJ1-3, with TRBD1 matching 8 bases. The V gene's germline CDR1 is LGHDT and CDR2 YNNKEL (reference sequence). The V segment lost 2 bases and the J segment 8 bases; nucleotides outside the gene matches: 14. The CDR3 contains 17 residues. CDR3 in DNA: TGTGCCAGCAGCCAATACGGGGAGCAGGGGGCGCTGGACACCATATATTTT. Its protein product is CASSQYGEQGALDTIYF.

The rearrangement links TRBV10-3 to TRBJ2-3; 13 positions match TRBD2. CDR3 length: 16 residues. CDR1 and CDR2 from the germline V gene are ENHRY and SYGVKD. V was pared by 10 bases and J by 1 base, with 8 bases of the junction left unmatched. The CDR3 protein is CATGLAGVGGTDTQYF. The CDR3 nucleotides are TGTGCCACCGGACTAGCGGGAGTCGGAGGCACAGATACGCAGTATTTT.

The chain employs TRBV10-3 and TRBJ2-2, with no clear D. The CDR3 runs to 14 residues. Per the germline V gene, CDR1 is ENHRY and CDR2 is SYGVKD. V shed 7 bases and J shed 0 bases, with 9 bases lying between them. Here the CDR3 DNA reads TGTGCCATCAACTCCCAGGCGAACACCGGGGAGCTGTTTTTT. Protein sequence: CAINSQANTGELFF.

The chain recombines TRBV11-2 with TRBJ2-2; 7 nucleotides line up with TRBD2. This CDR3 contains 15 residues. The V segment lost 6 bases and the J segment 0 bases; nucleotides outside the gene matches: 4. Germline V lookup: CDR1 SGHAT, CDR2 FQNNGV. The CDR3 bases are TGTGCCAGCAGGAGCGGGACCCCGAACACCGGGGAGCTGTTTTTT. Its translation: CASRSGTPNTGELFF.

In the case of this clone: A read error may be the cause here, since a much bigger clone is one base away. V is TRBV7-2 and J is TRBJ1-1; 7 positions agree with TRBD1. CDR3 length: 14 amino acids. With V trimmed by 5 bases and J by 0 bases, 3 bases remained unmatched. In germline, CDR1 is SGHTA, CDR2 FQGNSA. The DNA of the CDR3 is TGTGCCAGCAGCCACGGGACAGTGAACACTGAAGCTTTCTTT. This encodes CASSHGTVNTEAFF.

V gene TRBV2 combines with J gene TRBJ2-5, with 12 nucleotides matching TRBD2. There are 16 residues in the CDR3. With V trimmed by 0 bases and J by 5 bases, 4 bases remained unmatched. Germline assignment: CDR1 SNHLY and CDR2 FYNNEI. The CDR3 DNA sequence: TGTGCCAGCAGTGAAGCGCTAGCGGGAGGGCAGGAGACCCAGTACTTC. This sequence encodes CASSEALAGGQETQYF.